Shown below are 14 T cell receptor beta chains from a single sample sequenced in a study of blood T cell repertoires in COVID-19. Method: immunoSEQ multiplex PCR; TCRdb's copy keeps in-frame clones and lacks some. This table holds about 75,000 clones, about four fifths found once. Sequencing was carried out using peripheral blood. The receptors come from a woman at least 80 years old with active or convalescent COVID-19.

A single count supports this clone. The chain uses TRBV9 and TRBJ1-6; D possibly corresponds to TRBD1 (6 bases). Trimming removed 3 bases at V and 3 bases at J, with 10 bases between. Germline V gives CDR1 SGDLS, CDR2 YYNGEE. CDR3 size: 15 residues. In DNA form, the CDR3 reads TGTGCCAGCAGCGCACAGGGCGGCTATAATTCACCCCTCCACTTT. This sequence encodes CASSAQGGYNSPLHF.

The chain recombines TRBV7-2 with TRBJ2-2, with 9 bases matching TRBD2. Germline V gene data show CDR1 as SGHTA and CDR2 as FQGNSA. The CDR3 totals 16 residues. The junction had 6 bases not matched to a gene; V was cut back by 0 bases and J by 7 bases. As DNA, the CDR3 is TGTGCCAGCAGCTTAGCGCCTAGCGGGGTGGTCGGGGAGCTGTTTTTT. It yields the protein CASSLAPSGVVGELFF.

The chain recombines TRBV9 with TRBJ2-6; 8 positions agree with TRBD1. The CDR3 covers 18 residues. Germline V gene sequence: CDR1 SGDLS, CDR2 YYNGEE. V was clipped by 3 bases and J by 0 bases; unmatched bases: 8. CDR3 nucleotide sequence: TGTGCCAGCAGCGAGCCGGGACAGGACCTCTCTGGGGCCAACGTCCTGACTTTC. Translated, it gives CASSEPGQDLSGANVLTF.

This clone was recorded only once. CDR3 bases: TGCGCCAGCAGCCAAGGACAGTCAAGTGGGGCTGAAGCTTTCTTT. Translated: CASSQGQSSGAEAFF. The chain uses TRBV4-3 and TRBJ1-1; possibly TRBD1 for D (5 bases). The CDR3 contains 15 residues. V was cut by 1 base and J by 6 bases, with 15 bases left in between. Germline V gene sequence: CDR1 LGHNA, CDR2 YSLEER.

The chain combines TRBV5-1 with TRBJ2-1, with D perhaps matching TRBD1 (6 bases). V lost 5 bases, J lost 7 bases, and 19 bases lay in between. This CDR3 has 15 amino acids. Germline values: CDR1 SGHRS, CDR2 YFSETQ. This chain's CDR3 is CASRAPGVGVNEQFF. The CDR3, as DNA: TGCGCCAGCAGGGCCCCAGGGGTAGGTGTGAATGAGCAGTTCTTC.

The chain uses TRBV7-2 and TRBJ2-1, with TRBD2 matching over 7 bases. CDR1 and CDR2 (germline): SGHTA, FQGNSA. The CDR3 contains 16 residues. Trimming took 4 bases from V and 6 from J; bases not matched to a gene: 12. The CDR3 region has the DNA TGTGCCAGCAGCTCCCTGACTAGCTGGGGGTCCAATGAGCAGTTCTTC. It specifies CASSSLTSWGSNEQFF.

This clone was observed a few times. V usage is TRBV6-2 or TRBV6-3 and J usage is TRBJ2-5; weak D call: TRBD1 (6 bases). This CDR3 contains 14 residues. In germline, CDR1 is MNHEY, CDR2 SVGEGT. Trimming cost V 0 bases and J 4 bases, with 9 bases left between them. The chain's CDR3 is CASSYSNRVETQYF. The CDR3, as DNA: TGTGCCAGCAGTTACTCGAACAGGGTAGAGACCCAGTACTTC.

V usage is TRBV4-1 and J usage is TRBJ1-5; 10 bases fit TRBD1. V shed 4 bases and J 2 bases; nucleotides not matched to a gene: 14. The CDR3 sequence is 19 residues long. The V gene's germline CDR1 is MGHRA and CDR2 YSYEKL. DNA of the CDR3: TGCGCCAGCAGCCGTCTGATGACAGGGGGCGTTTTGGGCAATCAGCCCCAGCATTTT. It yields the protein CASSRLMTGGVLGNQPQHF.

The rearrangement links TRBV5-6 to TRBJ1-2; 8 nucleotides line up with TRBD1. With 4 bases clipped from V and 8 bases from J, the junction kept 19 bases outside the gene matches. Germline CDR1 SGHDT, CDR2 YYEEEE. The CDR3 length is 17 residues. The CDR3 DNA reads TGTGCCAGCAGCCGGACCCGGACAGGGTTTTGGTTAGGAGGCTACACCTTC. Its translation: CASSRTRTGFWLGGYTF.

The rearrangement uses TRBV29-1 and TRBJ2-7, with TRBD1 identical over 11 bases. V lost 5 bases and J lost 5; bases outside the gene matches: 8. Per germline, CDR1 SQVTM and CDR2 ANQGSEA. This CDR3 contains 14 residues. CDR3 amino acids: CSVLRDRGSHEQYF. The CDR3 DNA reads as TGCAGCGTTTTGCGGGACAGGGGGAGCCACGAGCAGTACTTC.

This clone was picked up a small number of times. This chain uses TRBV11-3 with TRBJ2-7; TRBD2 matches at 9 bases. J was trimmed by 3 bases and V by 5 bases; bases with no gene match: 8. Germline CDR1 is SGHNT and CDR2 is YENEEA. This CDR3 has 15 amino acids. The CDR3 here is CASSPSSGAHYEQYF. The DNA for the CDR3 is TGTGCCAGCAGCCCCTCTAGCGGGGCACACTACGAGCAGTACTTC. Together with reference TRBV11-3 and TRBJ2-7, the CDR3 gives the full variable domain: EAGVVQSPRYKIIEKKQPVAFWCNPISGHNTLYWYLQNLGQGPELLIRYENEEAVDDSQLPKDRFSAERLKGVDSTLKIQPAELGDSAVYLCASSPSSGAHYEQYFGPGTRLTVT.

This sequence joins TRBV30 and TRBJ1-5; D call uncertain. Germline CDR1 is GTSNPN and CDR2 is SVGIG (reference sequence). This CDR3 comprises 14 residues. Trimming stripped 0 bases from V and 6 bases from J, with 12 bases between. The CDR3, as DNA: TGTGCCTGGAGTGTAGACACTTTGGGTCAGCCCCAGCATTTT. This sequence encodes CAWSVDTLGQPQHF.

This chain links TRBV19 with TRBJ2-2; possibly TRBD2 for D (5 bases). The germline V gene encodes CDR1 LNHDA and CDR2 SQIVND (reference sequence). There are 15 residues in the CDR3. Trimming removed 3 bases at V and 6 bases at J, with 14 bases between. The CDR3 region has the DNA TGTGCCAGTAGTATCCTCCCGGGATCGGCCGGGGAGCTGTTTTTT. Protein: CASSILPGSAGELFF.

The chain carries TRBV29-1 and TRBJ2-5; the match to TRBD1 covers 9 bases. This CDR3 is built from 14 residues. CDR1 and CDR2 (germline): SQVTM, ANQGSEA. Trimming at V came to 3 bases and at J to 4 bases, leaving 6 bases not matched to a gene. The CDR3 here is CSVELGTGRETQYF. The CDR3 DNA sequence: TGCAGCGTTGAGTTGGGGACAGGGAGAGAGACCCAGTACTTC.